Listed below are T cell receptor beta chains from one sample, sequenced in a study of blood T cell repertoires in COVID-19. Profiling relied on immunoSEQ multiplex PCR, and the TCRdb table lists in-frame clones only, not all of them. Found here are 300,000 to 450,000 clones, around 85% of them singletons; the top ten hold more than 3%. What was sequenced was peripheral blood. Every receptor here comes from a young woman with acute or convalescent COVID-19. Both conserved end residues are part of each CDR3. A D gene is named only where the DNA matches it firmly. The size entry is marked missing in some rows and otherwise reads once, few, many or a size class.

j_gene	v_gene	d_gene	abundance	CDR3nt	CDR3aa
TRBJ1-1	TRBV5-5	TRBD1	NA	TGTGCCAGCAGCTTTTATCCCCAGAATTACAGGGGGAACACTGAAGCTTTCTTT	CASSFYPQNYRGNTEAFF
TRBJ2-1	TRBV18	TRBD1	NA	TGTGCCAGCTCACCGGGACAGGGGGCTTACAATGAGCAGTTCTTC	CASSPGQGAYNEQFF
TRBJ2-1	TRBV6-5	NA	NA	TGTGCCAGCAGTTACGCCGGGGATGAGCAGTTCTTC	CASSYAGDEQFF
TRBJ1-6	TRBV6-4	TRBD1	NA	TGTGCCAGCAGCCTTGGACAGGGATATTCACCCCTCCACTTT	CASSLGQGYSPLHF
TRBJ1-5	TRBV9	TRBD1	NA	TGTGCCAGCAGCCCGGGACAGGGGGCGAGTCAGCCCCAGCATTTT	CASSPGQGASQPQHF
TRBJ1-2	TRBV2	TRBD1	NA	TGTGCCAGCACTGTACCGACAGGGAAGGACTATGGCTACACCTTC	CASTVPTGKDYGYTF
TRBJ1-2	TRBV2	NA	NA	TGTGCCAGCAGCGGAGAGGATCCGGGGGGCTTGGACTATGGCTACACCTTC	CASSGEDPGGLDYGYTF
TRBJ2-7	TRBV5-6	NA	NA	TGTGCCAGACTTGAGGGGGAAGGCGAGCAGTACTTC	CARLEGEGEQYF
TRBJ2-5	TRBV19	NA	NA	TGTGCCAGTAGTATAGGACTGACTTTGGAGACCCAGTACTTC	CASSIGLTLETQYF
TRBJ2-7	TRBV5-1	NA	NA	TGCGCCAGCAGCCAGGACACTCTCTACGAGCAGTACTTC	CASSQDTLYEQYF
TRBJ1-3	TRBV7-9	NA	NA	TGTGCCAGCAGCTTAGGACAGTCAGGCTCTGGAAACACCATATATTTT	CASSLGQSGSGNTIYF
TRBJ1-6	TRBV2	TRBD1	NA	TGTGCCAGCAGTGAAAGGAGGGGGCATTCACCCCTCCACTTT	CASSERRGHSPLHF
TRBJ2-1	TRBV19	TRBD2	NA	TGTGCCAGTAGTATGAGGGGAGCGGGAGGAATAAACAATGAGCAGTTCTTC	CASSMRGAGGINNEQFF
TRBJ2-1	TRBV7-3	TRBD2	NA	TGTGCCAGCAGCGTAGGGACTAGCCCTTACTCCTACAATGAGCAGTTCTTC	CASSVGTSPYSYNEQFF
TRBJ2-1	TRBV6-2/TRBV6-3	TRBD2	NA	TGTGCCAGCAGTCTCTCCAGCGGGAGTTACAATGAGCAGTTCTTC	CASSLSSGSYNEQFF
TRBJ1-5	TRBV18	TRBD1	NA	TGTGCCAGCCAGGTTATACAGGGGGCGGATCAGCCCCAGCATTTT	CASQVIQGADQPQHF
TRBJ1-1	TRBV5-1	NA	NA	TGCGCCAGTTTCCGAAGGGGCGGCACTGAAGCTTTCTTT	CASFRRGGTEAFF
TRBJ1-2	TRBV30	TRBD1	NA	TGTGCCTGGAGTGGACAGGGGTACTATGGCTACACCTTC	CAWSGQGYYGYTF
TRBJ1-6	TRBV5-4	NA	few	TGTGCCAGCAGCCCTATTCCCTCCACTAATTCACCCCTCCACTTT	CASSPIPSTNSPLHF
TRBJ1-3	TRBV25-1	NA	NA	TGTGCCAGCAGTGTAACTGGAAACACCATATATTTT	CASSVTGNTIYF
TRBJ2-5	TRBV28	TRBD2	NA	TGTGCCAGCAGTACCGAGCGGGAGGGGTTTATCAGAGAGACCCAGTACTTC	CASSTEREGFIRETQYF
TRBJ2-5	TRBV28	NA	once	TGTGCCAGCAGTTTCCGACTAGAAGAGACCCAGTACTTC	CASSFRLEETQYF
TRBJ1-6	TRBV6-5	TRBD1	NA	TGTGCCAGCCGGGACAGGGGGGGTAATTCACCCCTCCACTTT	CASRDRGGNSPLHF
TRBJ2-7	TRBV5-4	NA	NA	TGTGCCAGCAGCCTACTAAGACCCTCCGAGGACGAGCAGTACTTC	CASSLLRPSEDEQYF
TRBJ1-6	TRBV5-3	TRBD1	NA	TGTGCCAGAAGTTTCCCCACCCTACAGGGGTATAATTCACCCCTCCACTTT	CARSFPTLQGYNSPLHF
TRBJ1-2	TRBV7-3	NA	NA	TGTGCCAGCAGCTTAGACACAAACTATGGCTACACCTTC	CASSLDTNYGYTF